The rows below give T cell receptor beta chains drawn from one sample of a study of identical twins. TCRdb re-called the 5' RACE reads through MiXCR, storing one row per CDR3 protein. The top ten hold about 9.1% of the sample, which has fewer than 450,000 distinct CDR3 sequences, roughly 9% seen once. The sequenced material came from naive T cells sorted from blood. The receptors were gathered from a woman aged 45-60 years in good health. Each CDR3 is given with its conserved first and last residue. D genes are given only for firm matches. Expanded clones get a size class; other rows say once, few or many, or leave the size out.

TRBD1,few,TRBJ2-1,TRBV7-7,CASSLDGTASYNEQFF,TGTGCCAGCAGCTTAGATGGGACAGCCAGCTACAATGAGCAGTTCTTC
TRBD1,many,TRBJ1-2,TRBV3-1,CASSYGQGARGYTF,TGTGCCAGCAGCTACGGACAGGGGGCGCGTGGCTACACCTTC
NA,few,TRBJ2-3,TRBV12-3/TRBV12-4,CASSFEGAGQDTQYF,TGTGCCAGCAGTTTTGAAGGGGCCGGACAAGATACGCAGTATTTT
NA,many,TRBJ1-5,TRBV7-8,CASSPDSNQPQHF,TGTGCCAGCAGCCCGGACAGCAATCAGCCCCAGCATTTT
NA,many,TRBJ1-6,TRBV6-5,CASSFGYSPLHF,TGTGCCAGCAGTTTCGGCTATTCACCCCTCCACTTT
TRBD2,few,TRBJ2-1,TRBV7-8,CASSSDPSGGYNEQFF,TGTGCCAGCAGCTCTGATCCTAGCGGGGGCTACAATGAGCAGTTCTTC
NA,many,TRBJ2-2,TRBV5-1,CASSLNSLGANTGELFF,TGCGCCAGCAGCTTGAATTCCCTCGGAGCGAACACCGGGGAGCTGTTTTTT
NA,many,TRBJ2-1,TRBV5-1,CASSFAVGTEQFF,TGCGCCAGCAGCTTTGCAGTCGGGACAGAGCAGTTCTTC
NA,many,TRBJ1-1,TRBV29-1,CSVFWLTEAFF,TGCAGCGTTTTCTGGCTCACTGAAGCTTTCTTT
TRBD2,few,TRBJ2-1,TRBV29-1,CSVGGTGGRLEQFF,TGCAGCGTTGGTGGGACGGGGGGAAGGCTTGAGCAGTTCTTC
NA,many,TRBJ2-3,TRBV11-1,CASSLAEATDTQYF,TGTGCCAGCAGCTTAGCCGAAGCGACAGATACGCAGTATTTT
NA,many,TRBJ2-1,TRBV11-2,CASSLSLNNEQFF,TGTGCCAGCAGCTTAAGTTTGAACAATGAGCAGTTCTTC
TRBD2,NA,TRBJ2-3,TRBV6-5,CASSSSGSGGGDTQYF,TGTGCCAGCAGTTCCTCCGGGAGCGGGGGGGGAGATACGCAGTATTTT
TRBD1,few,TRBJ2-4,TRBV5-1,CASSSPTDRGNIQYF,TGCGCCAGCAGCTCCCCCACGGACAGGGGAAACATTCAGTACTTC
TRBD1,many,TRBJ1-2,TRBV6-2/TRBV6-3,CASSYSPQTGNYGYTF,TGTGCCAGCAGTTACTCGCCCCAGACAGGGAACTACGGCTACACCTTC
NA,NA,TRBJ2-3,TRBV7-6,CASSPLIVGTRESTDTQYF,TGTGCCAGCAGCCCCCTCATTGTGGGGACTCGAGAAAGCACAGATACGCAGTATTTT
TRBD1,NA,TRBJ2-3,TRBV5-1,CASSLGVQGGTDTQYF,TGCGCCAGCAGCTTGGGCGTACAGGGGGGAACAGATACGCAGTATTTT
TRBD1,NA,TRBJ2-1,TRBV5-1,CASSFLQGVVGNEQFF,TGCGCCAGCAGCTTTCTACAGGGGGTGGTTGGCAATGAGCAGTTCTTC
NA,NA,TRBJ2-2,TRBV7-9,CASSFGSTGELFF,TGTGCCAGCAGCTTCGGATCGACCGGGGAGCTGTTTTTT
TRBD2,few,TRBJ2-1,TRBV4-1,CASSQGPSGGRANEQFF,TGCGCCAGCAGCCAAGGCCCCTCGGGAGGACGGGCAAATGAGCAGTTCTTC
NA,NA,TRBJ1-1,TRBV9,CASSVEDGTEAFF,TGTGCCAGCAGCGTCGAGGATGGCACTGAAGCTTTCTTT
NA,few,TRBJ2-1,TRBV7-9,CASSLFLYNEQFF,NA
TRBD1,many,TRBJ2-7,TRBV4-1,CASTATGTEQYF,TGCGCCAGCACCGCGACAGGGACCGAGCAGTACTTC
NA,NA,TRBJ1-2,TRBV2,CASIVREFNYGYTF,TGTGCCAGCATAGTCCGAGAGTTTAACTATGGCTACACCTTC
NA,NA,TRBJ2-6,TRBV10-2,CTSSAGRTSGANVLTF,TGCACCAGCAGTGCGGGACGTACGTCTGGGGCCAACGTCCTGACTTTC
TRBD2,NA,TRBJ2-2,TRBV5-1,CASSGGSTGELFF,TGCGCCAGCAGCGGCGGGAGTACCGGGGAGCTGTTTTTT
NA,few,TRBJ2-3,TRBV9,CASSVAVTRNTQYF,TGTGCCAGCAGCGTAGCTGTGACTAGAAATACGCAGTATTTT
NA,few,TRBJ2-1,TRBV7-6,CASSLDNVWDEQFF,TGTGCCAGCAGCTTAGATAATGTTTGGGATGAGCAGTTCTTC
NA,few,TRBJ1-2,TRBV14,CASSQAAGRRTNYGYTF,TGTGCCAGCAGCCAAGCGGCAGGACGGCGGACGAACTATGGCTACACCTTC
NA,few,TRBJ2-7,TRBV7-9,CASSLYPGPIASYEQYF,TGTGCCAGCAGCTTATATCCCGGACCGATTGCCTCCTACGAGCAGTACTTC
TRBD2,NA,TRBJ2-7,TRBV5-6,CASSGGLAGADYEQYF,TGTGCCAGCAGCGGGGGACTAGCGGGAGCTGACTACGAGCAGTACTTC
TRBD1,few,TRBJ1-5,TRBV10-3,CAISTPGQGQPQHF,TGTGCCATCAGTACCCCGGGACAGGGTCAGCCCCAGCATTTT
NA,few,TRBJ1-1,TRBV20-1,CSARGWVITEAFF,TGCAGTGCTAGAGGCTGGGTGATCACTGAAGCTTTCTTT
NA,many,TRBJ2-2,TRBV5-1,CASTIENPTGELFF,TGCGCCAGCACCATTGAGAACCCCACCGGGGAGCTGTTTTTT
NA,many,TRBJ1-2,TRBV7-9,CASSLASRETVTGYTF,TGTGCCAGCAGCTTAGCGTCTAGGGAGACAGTTACTGGCTACACCTTC
TRBD1,NA,TRBJ1-4,TRBV7-3,CASSLKGAGEKLFF,TGTGCCAGCAGCTTAAAGGGGGCAGGTGAAAAACTGTTTTTT
NA,many,TRBJ2-3,TRBV12-3/TRBV12-4,CASSPGLGQDTQYF,TGTGCCAGCAGTCCGGGACTGGGACAGGATACGCAGTATTTT
TRBD2,few,TRBJ2-5,TRBV7-2,CASSAPSGRRETQYF,TGTGCCAGCAGCGCCCCTAGCGGGAGAAGAGAGACCCAGTACTTC
NA,NA,TRBJ2-1,TRBV6-6,CASTKGETDEQFF,TGTGCCAGCACGAAGGGGGAGACGGATGAGCAGTTCTTC
TRBD2,NA,TRBJ2-2,TRBV27,CASTHWGGSGELFF,TGTGCCAGCACTCACTGGGGGGGAAGCGGGGAGCTGTTTTTT
TRBD1,few,TRBJ1-1,TRBV5-1,CASSAVPGQGTEAFF,TGCGCCAGCAGCGCCGTCCCGGGACAGGGGACTGAAGCTTTCTTT
TRBD2,NA,TRBJ2-2,TRBV5-1,CASEALAGGTTGELFF,TGCGCCAGCGAAGCCCTAGCGGGAGGGACCACCGGGGAGCTGTTTTTT
TRBD1,NA,TRBJ1-6,TRBV14,CASSQEGRGRLNSPLHF,TGTGCCAGCAGCCAAGAAGGCAGGGGGCGGCTTAATTCACCCCTCCACTTT
NA,few,TRBJ1-2,TRBV6-5,CASSYQGVRGGYTF,TGTGCCAGCAGTTACCAAGGAGTCAGGGGTGGCTACACCTTC
NA,NA,TRBJ1-1,TRBV29-1,CSVEGRGTEAFF,TGCAGCGTTGAAGGACGTGGCACTGAAGCTTTCTTT